This TCR beta chain was observed in a study of monozygotic twins with inflammatory bowel disease (dated by TCRdb to between 2018 and 2020). Context from the whole study: The full study comprised some 30 monozygotic twin pairs: nine German pairs (four IBD-concordant, five IBD-discordant) and 19 IBD-discordant Danish pairs. The search for disease-associated traits relied mainly on comparing, within discordant pairs, IBD patients with their genetically identical healthy co-twins. Each individual had, on average, about 151 000 unique TCRalpha sequences and 181 000 unique TCRbeta sequences available for analysis. Overall study results and their limits: Compared with healthy twins, IBD patients had fewer clonotypes in common with other individuals, a difference most pronounced in patients showing signs of disease activity. IBD patients had lower TCRbeta repertoire diversity, measured by the inverse Simpson index, than their healthy co-twins. Distinction between different T cell subtypes could not be achieved in the analysis. No single strong signal or clonotype linked to IBD turned up in the results, so the idea that one exists was not supported. Repertoire similarity did not differ between concordant and discordant twins, possibly due to limited statistical power. Because patients were on differing immunosuppressive treatments, the repertoires may have picked up extra background noise and inter-individual variability.

With regard to this clonotype: The target of this receptor is not known.

From each donor, an approximately 2.3 ml peripheral blood sample was drawn into PAXgene tubes and stored at -80 degrees C. Without T cell sorting, total RNA was isolated from whole blood using the PAXgene blood miRNA kit on an automated QIAcube. Peripheral blood from monozygotic twin pairs, either concordant or discordant for inflammatory bowel disease, underwent deep TCRalpha and TCRbeta repertoire profiling that used unique molecular barcoding. For every twin pair, smoking habits were documented, and each individual was categorised as a current, former or never smoker. Library construction relied on 5' RACE. Each TCR library was prepared from about 4,000 ng of total RNA. cDNA was synthesized with SMARTScribe reverse transcriptase in eight separate reactions per sample. During cDNA synthesis, template switching introduced unique molecular identifiers that contained a 6-nucleotide sample barcode. TCRalpha and TCRbeta cDNA was amplified in two nested PCRs of about 17 and 10 cycles, and bead purification was carried out after each PCR. Before amplification, the cDNA was treated with uracil DNA-glycosylase and purified using the QIAquick PCR purification kit. The second PCR added Illumina TruSeq-compatible adapters along with sample-specific barcodes. Library quality and concentration were assessed using TapeStation and Qubit, and about 5.2 ng of each library was pooled. The pooled libraries were sequenced with 2 x 100 bp reads and custom sequencing primers on an Illumina HiSeq2500 single-index Rapid Run. Concerning the study's data processing: PCR and sequencing errors were corrected by UMI-based consensus assembly using MiGEC version 1.2.6. MiXCR version 2.1.1 handled V(D)J alignment, clonotype assembly and CDR3 extraction. Gene usage, clonotype sharing and MAIT/NKT TCR abundance were normalised by analysing the top 1000, 10 000 and 20 000 clonotypes per sample. Diversity was computed as the inverse Simpson index with the vegan R package after downsampling to 27 000 UMIs. Paired Mann-Whitney U tests on discordant twin pairs were used, with Benjamini-Hochberg multiple-testing correction. TCRdb reprocessed the reads and provides one entry for every CDR3 protein sequence; no DNA is given. These V and J calls are TCRdb output, not the study's own analysis. The sample table gives more than 300,000 distinct CDR3 sequences. The ten most abundant clones make up 2.6% of the sample.

According to the germline V gene, CDR1 reads SQVTM and CDR2 reads ANQGSEA. The CDR3 goes from the cysteine to the phenylalanine over 16 residues. No DNA is recorded. The TCR originated in a human donor with ulcerative colitis or Crohn's disease, or a healthy co-twin of an affected twin (not recorded which). Sequencing was done on a sample of blood. This sequence uses TRBV29-1 and TRBJ2-3; TCRdb names TRBD2, which stays unverified in the absence of DNA. The CDR3 region: CSVEDLGLAGTDTQYF.